This entry concerns a single T cell receptor (beta chain). V was cut by 5 bases and J by 0 bases, with 10 bases left in between. Germline CDR1 is MNHEY and CDR2 is SVGAGI. The CDR3 totals 14 residues. Clones were read by immunoSEQ multiplex PCR, and TCRdb kept only the in-frame ones, dropping some. The sample lists some 100,000 clones; 80% to 95% were seen once. These data come from a study of control samples from healthy donors and cancer patients. The TCR comes from a human donor in good health. The donor label of this sample is uncertain. The V call is TRBV6-5, the J call TRBJ1-1; possibly TRBD1 for D (6 bases). Material: blood. In DNA, the CDR3 is TGTGCCAGCAGTCGGGGGCTGATGAACACTGAAGCTTTCTTT. As protein: CASSRGLMNTEAFF.